Included here is one T cell receptor (beta chain) sequence, with context. Sequencing was performed with immunoSEQ multiplex PCR; in TCRdb, only in-frame clones are kept and a portion is missing. The table shows about 280,000 clones, with roughly 80% occurring only once. The data were taken from a study of blood T cell repertoires in COVID-19. Across the study: Specimens from acute and convalescent COVID-19 originated in the United States, Italy and Spain.

Germline CDR1 SGDLS, CDR2 YYNGEE. The V gene end was trimmed by 3 bases and the J gene end by 2 bases; junction bases not matched to a gene: 12. CDR3 length equals 18 residues. The chain has TRBV9 and TRBJ2-5; 11 positions match TRBD2. The receptor's source is a man aged 40-49 years who had been exposed to COVID-19. Sequenced sample: PBMCs or T cells enriched from blood (not recorded which). CDR3 residues: CASSADLAGTSGQETQYF. Here the CDR3 DNA reads TGTGCCAGCAGCGCCGATCTTGCCGGGACTAGCGGTCAAGAGACCCAGTACTTC.